This TCR beta chain was recovered during a study of identical twins. Trimming pared 4 bases from V and 1 base from J, leaving 13 bases between. This CDR3 spans 15 amino acids. Germline-derived CDR1 and CDR2 are LGHNA and YSLEER. Template switching (which added a universal primer site) was used, and cDNA carried unique molecular identifiers. MiXCR was run by TCRdb on the 5' RACE reads, yielding one entry per CDR3 protein. The data show a few hundred thousand distinct CDR3 sequences, roughly 26% seen once. These data were also reused for a study on T cells expressing NK-cell markers. As that study records: Researchers got TCR beta repertoires out of sorted CD3+CD56+NKG2C+, CD3+CD56+NKG2C- and CD3+CD56-NKG2C+ T cells. The share of CD8+ T cells held by dominant NKG2C+ clonotypes was roughly 1.0-7.5% in several donors.

The rearrangement links TRBV4-3 to TRBJ1-1; maybe TRBD1 (6 bases). This sequence was found in a woman aged 18-35 years in good health. The specimen sequenced was CD4+ T cells sorted from blood. The DNA of the CDR3 is TGCGCCAGCAGCCCGGATACAGGGAGGAACACTGAAGCTTTCTTT. Amino acid sequence: CASSPDTGRNTEAFF.